What follows describes a single T cell receptor beta chain. No antigen is known for it. Profiling relied on immunoSEQ multiplex PCR, and the TCRdb table lists in-frame clones only, not all of them. Altogether roughly 180,000 clones are present, around nine tenths being singletons, with the ten largest covering 7.2%. The sample belongs to a study of cytomegalovirus exposure and HLA in healthy donors. Study results and caveats: According to a later analysis, TCR clusters from the first cohort tended to co-occur in the 90 to 150 validation repertoires.

CDR3 size: 13 residues. V lost 8 bases, J lost 4 bases, and 14 bases lay in between. Per the germline V gene, CDR1 is ENHRY and CDR2 is SYGVKD. Input material: PBMCs. The TCR originated in a man aged 30 to 39 in good health and CMV-seropositive. The rearrangement links TRBV10-3 to TRBJ1-2; D possibly corresponds to TRBD1 (5 bases). The CDR3 region is CAIGGGPGYGYTF. Here the CDR3 DNA reads TGTGCCATCGGGGGGGGTCCGGGCTATGGCTACACCTTC.